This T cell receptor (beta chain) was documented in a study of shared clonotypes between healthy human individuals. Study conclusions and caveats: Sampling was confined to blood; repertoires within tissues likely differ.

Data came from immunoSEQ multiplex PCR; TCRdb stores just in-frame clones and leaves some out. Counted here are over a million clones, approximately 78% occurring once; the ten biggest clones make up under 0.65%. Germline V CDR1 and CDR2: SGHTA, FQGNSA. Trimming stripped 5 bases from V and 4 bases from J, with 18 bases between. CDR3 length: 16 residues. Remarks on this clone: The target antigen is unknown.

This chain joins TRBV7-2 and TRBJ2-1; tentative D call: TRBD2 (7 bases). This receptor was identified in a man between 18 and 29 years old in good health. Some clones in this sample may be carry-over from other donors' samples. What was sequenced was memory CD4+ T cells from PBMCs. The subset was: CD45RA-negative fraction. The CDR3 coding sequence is TGTGCCAGCAGCATCTCGGGGGGCCTGCAATACAATGAGCAGTTCTTC. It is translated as CASSISGGLQYNEQFF.